Below, 2 T cell receptor beta chains from the same sample are listed, as sequenced in a study of T cell responses to AZD1222 COVID-19 vaccine. This table comes from immunoSEQ multiplex PCR, and its TCRdb copy is limited to in-frame clones, with some not included. Altogether approximately 150,000 clones are present, roughly 89% being singletons, with the ten largest covering roughly 7.6%. The sample in question was peripheral blood, obtained 28 days after the second dose of the MenACWY control vaccine. These receptors all stem from an adult who received the MenACWY meningococcal vaccine as a control.

The CDR3 here is CASSLGGGPYEQYF. CDR3 nucleotide sequence: TGTGCCAGCAGCTTAGGAGGGGGTCCCTACGAGCAGTACTTC. The V gene is TRBV5-4, the J gene TRBJ2-7; either TRBD1 or TRBD2 may supply D (6 bases each). Per germline, CDR1 SGHNT and CDR2 YYREEE (reference sequence). The V end was cut by 2 bases, the J end by 2 bases, with 11 bases between. The CDR3 is 14 amino acids.

The chain carries TRBV5-8 and TRBJ2-1, with 14 bases matching TRBD2. V lost 4 bases, J lost 0 bases, and 6 bases stayed unmatched. Germline lookup yields CDR1 SGHTS and CDR2 YDEGEE. The CDR3 is 18 residues long. This CDR3 reads CASSQGLAGASSYNEQFF. For the CDR3, the DNA is TGTGCCAGCAGCCAGGGACTAGCGGGGGCTAGCTCCTACAATGAGCAGTTCTTC.